This entry lists 20 T cell receptor beta chains sequenced from one sample in a study of identical twins. Each CDR3 protein is one row after TCRdb ran MiXCR on the 5' RACE reads. Among about 390,000 distinct CDR3 sequences, 9% to 10% were seen once, and the ten largest hold roughly 9%. The sequenced sample consisted of naive T cells sorted from blood. These receptors all come from a woman aged 45-60 years in good health.

In its sample, this clonotype was seen once. This rearrangement joins TRBV5-4 to TRBJ2-7; 14 bases fit TRBD2. Losses at the gene ends were 3 bases for V and 5 bases for J; bases not matched to a gene: 1. CDR1 is SGHNT, CDR2 YYREEE, per germline (reference sequence). The CDR3 is 14 residues long. CDR3 amino acids: CASSSGLAGDEQYF. Here the CDR3 DNA reads TGTGCCAGCAGCTCGGGACTAGCGGGAGACGAGCAGTACTTC. The variable domain in full, completed from reference TRBV5-4 and TRBJ2-7, reads ETGVTQSPTHLIKTRGQQVTLRCSSQSGHNTVSWYQQALGQGPQFIFQYYREEENGRGNFPPRFSGLQFPNYSSELNVNALELDDSALYLCASSSGLAGDEQYFGPGTRLTVT.

The chain carries TRBV24-1 and TRBJ2-1; TRBD1 matches at 9 bases. The CDR3 runs 16 residues. The V and J ends lost 2 bases and 4 bases, in that order; junction bases with no gene match: 5. In germline, CDR1 is KGHDR, CDR2 SFDVKD. CDR3 bases: TGTGCCACCAGTGATTCCGGGACAGGGAGATACAATGAGCAGTTCTTC. Amino acid sequence: CATSDSGTGRYNEQFF.

This chain joins TRBV3-1 and TRBJ1-6; TRBD1 matches 7 bases. The CDR3 length is 15 residues. Germline values: CDR1 LGHDT, CDR2 YNNKEL (reference sequence). V lost 2 bases to trimming and J lost 7 bases; unmatched junction nucleotides: 5. CDR3 loop: CASSQNRGGNSPLHF. DNA of the CDR3: TGTGCCAGCAGCCAAAACAGGGGAGGGAATTCACCCCTCCACTTT.

This clonotype was counted ten times or more. The CDR3 reads CSVDLRGSTDTQYF. The CDR3 coding sequence is TGCAGCGTTGACCTACGGGGTAGCACAGATACGCAGTATTTT. The chain links TRBV29-1 to TRBJ2-3; D might be TRBD2 (5 bases). The CDR3 covers 14 residues. In germline, CDR1 is SQVTM, CDR2 ANQGSEA. V lost 3 bases, J lost 0 bases, and 10 bases lay in between.

This chain links TRBV10-1 with TRBJ2-3; D is ambiguous. CDR3 length equals 12 residues. Trimming pared 4 bases from V and 4 bases from J, leaving 6 bases between. CDR1 and CDR2 (germline): WNHNN, SYGVQD (reference sequence). The CDR3 sequence is CASSGAADTQYF. The CDR3 DNA reads TGCGCCAGCAGTGGGGCAGCAGATACGCAGTATTTT.

This clonotype has only a few counts. DNA of the CDR3: TGTGCCAGCGACCGTGGGACTAGCGGATTTGGCGAGCAGTACGTC. This sequence encodes CASDRGTSGFGEQYV. The genes are TRBV2 and TRBJ2-7, with TRBD2 identical over 11 bases. The germline gives CDR1 SNHLY, CDR2 FYNNEI. V gave up 8 bases and J gave up 6 bases; unmatched junction bases: 12. This CDR3 spans 15 amino acids.

This clonotype was counted a few times. The chain joins TRBV4-1 to TRBJ1-1, with D possibly TRBD1 on 5 matching bases. The CDR3 contains 13 residues. Germline V gives CDR1 MGHRA, CDR2 YSYEKL. Deletions cut 5 bases from V and 4 bases from J, with 11 bases between. In DNA form, the CDR3 reads TGCGCCAGCAGCTACGCAGGGACCACTGAAGCTTTCTTT. This sequence encodes CASSYAGTTEAFF.

This clonotype was found a few times. V gene TRBV4-1 combines with J gene TRBJ2-7; 9 nucleotides agree with TRBD1. In germline, CDR1 is MGHRA, CDR2 YSYEKL. CDR3 size: 16 residues. After removal of 4 bases from V and 6 bases from J, the junction contained 13 bases not matched to a gene. CDR3 nucleotide sequence: TGCGCCAGCAGCCTGTCCCCCGGGACAGGGAGCGGCGAGCAGTACTTC. It is translated as CASSLSPGTGSGEQYF.

This clonotype was observed a handful of times. The chain employs TRBV5-6 and TRBJ2-3; D not certain. This CDR3 has 15 residues. In germline, CDR1 is SGHDT, CDR2 YYEEEE. The germline V and J ends were trimmed by 0 bases and 0 bases, with 8 bases remaining between them. CDR3 sequence reads: CASSLGHPSTDTQYF. The DNA for the CDR3 is TGTGCCAGCAGCTTGGGACACCCTAGCACAGATACGCAGTATTTT.

In this sample, this clonotype turned up a few times. This chain uses TRBV21-1 with TRBJ1-2; the table's D gene call, TRBD1, was not cross checked with the DNA. TRBV21-1 is a known pseudogene. The CDR3 has 15 residues. The CDR3: CASSKAGDSNYGYTF. The CDR3 region has the DNA TGTGCCAGCAGCAAAGCGGGGGACAGCAACTATGGCTACACCTTC.

The V call is TRBV27, the J call TRBJ2-6; D not certain. The ends were cut back, 4 bases at V and 2 bases at J, with 6 bases in the middle. From germline, CDR1 is MNHEY and CDR2 SMNVEV (reference sequence). CDR3 length: 14 residues. The CDR3 DNA sequence: TGTGCCAGCAGTTCCCCTACTGGGGCCAACGTCCTGACTTTC. Amino acid sequence: CASSSPTGANVLTF.

Many counts were recorded for this clonotype. The chain couples TRBV5-1 to TRBJ2-2; a possible D gene is TRBD2 (5 bases). This CDR3 comprises 14 residues. With 1 base removed from V and 7 bases from J, the gap between germline ends came to 11 bases. Germline lookup yields CDR1 SGHRS and CDR2 YFSETQ. The CDR3 region has the DNA TGCGCCAGCAGCTTGCACTCCCGGGGCGGGGAGCTGTTTTTT. Residues: CASSLHSRGGELFF.

J is TRBJ2-1 and V is TRBV27; possibly TRBD2 for D (6 bases). The CDR3 contains 13 residues. The ends were cut back, 1 base at V and 8 bases at J, with 9 bases in the middle. CDR1 is MNHEY, CDR2 SMNVEV, per germline (reference sequence). The CDR3 spells CASSLYGEDEQFF. The CDR3 nucleotides read TGTGCCAGCAGTTTATACGGGGAGGATGAGCAGTTCTTC.

Ten or more counts support this clonotype. V and J are TRBV5-1 and TRBJ2-1; D remains ambiguous. The CDR3 is made up of 15 amino acids. CDR1 is SGHRS, CDR2 YFSETQ, per germline. V lost 2 bases to trimming and J lost 0 bases, with 9 bases between them. This chain's CDR3 is CASSFRVSSYNEQFF. CDR3 sequence (DNA): TGCGCCAGCAGCTTCCGAGTAAGCTCCTACAATGAGCAGTTCTTC.

This clonotype has ten or more counts. The gene calls are TRBV11-2 and TRBJ2-5, with D possibly being TRBD1 (6 bases). This CDR3 comprises 16 residues. V was cut by 4 bases and J by 2 bases, with 17 bases left in between. From germline, CDR1 is SGHAT and CDR2 FQNNGV. CDR3 DNA sequence: TGTGCCAGCAGCTCCGGGCTGGGGGCGAAGCAAGAGACCCAGTACTTC. Its protein product is CASSSGLGAKQETQYF.

The chain is built from TRBV12-3 or TRBV12-4 and TRBJ2-1; a possible D gene is TRBD1 (6 bases). Trimming cost V 3 bases and J 4 bases, with 13 bases left between them. The CDR3 extends over 15 amino acids. DNA for the CDR3: TGTGCCAGCAGTTTCCGGCAGGGGATGTACAATGAGCAGTTCTTC. Encoded protein: CASSFRQGMYNEQFF.

At least ten counts were recorded for this clonotype. This chain uses TRBV12-3 or TRBV12-4 with TRBJ2-3; D ambiguous. The germline V and J ends were trimmed by 8 bases and 6 bases, with 3 bases remaining between them. CDR3 length: 9 residues. In DNA form, the CDR3 reads TGTGCCAGCGGTGATACGCAGTATTTT. Its translation is CASGDTQYF.

The V gene is TRBV12-3 or TRBV12-4, the J gene TRBJ2-1; the match to TRBD2 covers 8 bases. The CDR3 extends over 16 amino acids. J gave up 8 bases and V 1 base, and 10 bases lay outside the gene matches. The CDR3 loop reads CASSLDTLAGSDEQFF. CDR3 in DNA: TGTGCCAGCAGTTTAGATACGCTAGCGGGTTCAGATGAGCAGTTCTTC.

This clonotype has ten or more counts. This rearrangement joins TRBV12-3 or TRBV12-4 to TRBJ2-2, with D perhaps being TRBD1 or TRBD2 (5 bases each). Between the trimmed V and J ends, which lost 3 bases and 10 bases, there was a span of 15 bases. CDR3 length: 14 residues. Written as DNA, the CDR3 is TGTGCCAGCAGTTTTCGTGCAGGGAGCAAGGAGCTGTTTTTT. This encodes CASSFRAGSKELFF.

This clonotype was seen a handful of times. The rearrangement joins TRBV5-5 to TRBJ2-6; no reliable D call. Trimming removed 0 bases at V and 1 base at J, with 11 bases between. Germline CDR1 reads SGHKS; CDR2 reads YYEKEE (reference sequence). CDR3 size: 17 residues. This CDR3 reads CASSLDMRFSGANVLTF. CDR3 in DNA: TGTGCCAGCAGCTTGGATATGCGTTTTTCTGGGGCCAACGTCCTGACTTTC. The entire variable domain, with the rest obtained from reference TRBV5-5 and TRBJ2-6, is as follows: DAGVTQSPTHLIKTRGQQVTLRCSPISGHKSVSWYQQVLGQGPQFIFQYYEKEERGRGNFPDRFSARQFPNYSSELNVNALLLGDSALYLCASSLDMRFSGANVLTFGAGSRLTVL.